This is a list of T cell receptor beta chains from one sample in a study of a mutant IDH1 vaccine in newly diagnosed glioma. Clones were sequenced by immunoSEQ multiplex PCR, and TCRdb holds only the in-frame ones, with some missing. The data contain 33,000 or so clones, 79% of them singletons. For these TCRs, the target antigens are not known. Here the sequenced sample was PBMCs, taken from a glioma patient whose treatment included an IDH1 peptide vaccine. Receptors originate from a woman between 25 and 40 years old with glioma. Some clones in this sample may be carry-over from other donors' samples. Each CDR3 is given without its conserved first and last residue.

TRBV28	TRBJ1-5	ASSSLGGNQPQH
TRBV9	TRBJ2-5	ASRPQGEKTQY
TRBV7-2	TRBJ2-3	ASSPGERALR
TRBV2	TRBJ2-1	ASLGENNEQF
TRBV7-6	TRBJ2-7	ASSSDRVDEEQY
TRBV20-1	TRBJ1-2	SGMGLYGYT
TRBV29-1	TRBJ2-7	SVEDQGGYEQY
TRBV7-2	TRBJ1-1	ASSLTVNTEAF
TRBV23-1	TRBJ2-7	ASKVPTGSYEQY
TRBV5-4	TRBJ2-3	ASTAFGADTQY
TRBV28	TRBJ1-1	ASSLGLGNTEAF
TRBV29-1	TRBJ2-6	SVDSSGANVLT
TRBV6-1	TRBJ2-3	AITRSLDTQY
TRBV29-1	TRBJ1-2	SVEDGRT
TRBV27	TRBJ1-2	ASWDRYNYGYT
TRBV6-5	TRBJ2-7	ASSSWRGYEQY
TRBV19	TRBJ1-4	ASRSPGTGLPNEKLF